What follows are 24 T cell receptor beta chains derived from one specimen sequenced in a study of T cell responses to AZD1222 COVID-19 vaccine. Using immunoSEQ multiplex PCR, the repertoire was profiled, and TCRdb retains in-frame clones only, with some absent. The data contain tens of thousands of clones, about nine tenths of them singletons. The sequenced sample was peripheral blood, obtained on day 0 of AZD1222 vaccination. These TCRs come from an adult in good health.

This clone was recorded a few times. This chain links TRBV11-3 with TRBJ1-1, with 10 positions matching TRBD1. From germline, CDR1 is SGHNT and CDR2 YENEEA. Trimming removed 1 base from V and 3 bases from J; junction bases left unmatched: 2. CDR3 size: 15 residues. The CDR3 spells CASSLGGTGDTEAFF. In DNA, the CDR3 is TGTGCCAGCAGCTTAGGGGGGACAGGGGACACTGAAGCTTTCTTT.

CDR3 region: CSVVRGLGTEAFF. CDR3 sequence (DNA): TGCAGCGTTGTAAGGGGGCTGGGCACTGAAGCTTTCTTT. The chain links TRBV29-1 to TRBJ1-1, with 7 nucleotides matching TRBD1. Unmatched junction bases numbered 6, after V lost 4 bases and J lost 4 bases. Per the germline V gene, CDR1 is SQVTM and CDR2 is ANQGSEA. CDR3 size: 13 residues. The complete variable domain, with remaining parts taken from reference TRBV29-1 and TRBJ1-1, reads SAVISQKPSRDICQRGTSLTIQCQVDSQVTMMFWYRQQPGQSLTLIATANQGSEATYESGFVIDKFPISRPNLTFSTLTVSNMSPEDSSIYLCSVVRGLGTEAFFGQGTRLTVV.

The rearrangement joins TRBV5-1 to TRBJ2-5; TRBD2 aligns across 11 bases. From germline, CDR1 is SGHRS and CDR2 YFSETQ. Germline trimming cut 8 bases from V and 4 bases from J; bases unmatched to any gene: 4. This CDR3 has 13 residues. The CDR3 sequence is CASSGGASETQYF. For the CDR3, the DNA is TGCGCCAGTAGCGGGGGGGCTTCAGAGACCCAGTACTTC.

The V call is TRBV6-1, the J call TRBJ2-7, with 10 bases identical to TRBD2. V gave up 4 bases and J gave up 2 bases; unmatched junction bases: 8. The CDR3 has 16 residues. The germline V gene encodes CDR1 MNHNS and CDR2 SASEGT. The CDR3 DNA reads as TGTGCCAGCAGTGTAGGGCTAGCGGGAGCCACCTACGAGCAGTACTTC. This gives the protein CASSVGLAGATYEQYF.

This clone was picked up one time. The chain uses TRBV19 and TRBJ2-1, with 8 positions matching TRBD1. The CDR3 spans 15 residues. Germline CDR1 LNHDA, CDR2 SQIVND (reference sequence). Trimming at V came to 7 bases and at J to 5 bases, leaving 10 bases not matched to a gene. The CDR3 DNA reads TGTGCCAGTACTTGGGGCAGGGGGCTCCACAATGAGCAGTTCTTC. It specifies CASTWGRGLHNEQFF.

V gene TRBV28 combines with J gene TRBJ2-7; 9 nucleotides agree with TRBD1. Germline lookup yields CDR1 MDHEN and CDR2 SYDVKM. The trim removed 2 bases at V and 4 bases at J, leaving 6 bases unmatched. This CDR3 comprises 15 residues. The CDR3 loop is CASSLGGQGPYEQYF. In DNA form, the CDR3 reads TGTGCCAGCAGTTTAGGGGGACAGGGACCATACGAGCAGTACTTC.

CDR3 loop: CASSLRAGRSGTNEQFF. The CDR3, as DNA: TGTGCCAGCAGCTTAAGGGCCGGGAGAAGTGGAACTAATGAGCAGTTCTTC. This chain connects TRBV7-2 to TRBJ2-1, with D perhaps TRBD2 (6 bases). Germline CDR1 is SGHTA and CDR2 is FQGNSA. Trimming stripped 2 bases from V and 7 bases from J, with 21 bases between. This CDR3 is built from 17 residues.

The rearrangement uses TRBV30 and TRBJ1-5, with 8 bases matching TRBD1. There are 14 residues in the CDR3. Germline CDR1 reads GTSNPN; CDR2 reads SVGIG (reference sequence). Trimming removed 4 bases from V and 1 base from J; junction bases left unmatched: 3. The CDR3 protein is CAWTGQGSNQPQHF. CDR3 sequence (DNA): TGTGCCTGGACCGGACAGGGAAGCAATCAGCCCCAGCATTTT.

CDR3 region: CASSSGLAGVKQQFF. The CDR3 nucleotides are TGTGCCAGCAGTTCGGGACTAGCGGGAGTCAAGCAGCAGTTCTTC. The J gene is TRBJ2-1, the V gene TRBV28, with 14 bases that match TRBD2. From germline, CDR1 is MDHEN and CDR2 SYDVKM. The CDR3 sequence is 15 residues long. Trimming removed 4 bases from V and 11 bases from J; junction bases left unmatched: 7.

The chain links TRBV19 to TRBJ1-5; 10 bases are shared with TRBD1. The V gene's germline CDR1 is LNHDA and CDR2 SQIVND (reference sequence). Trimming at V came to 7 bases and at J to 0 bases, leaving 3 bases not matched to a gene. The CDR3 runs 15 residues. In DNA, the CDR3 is TGTGCCAGTAAGACAGGGGGCAATAGCAATCAGCCCCAGCATTTT. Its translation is CASKTGGNSNQPQHF.

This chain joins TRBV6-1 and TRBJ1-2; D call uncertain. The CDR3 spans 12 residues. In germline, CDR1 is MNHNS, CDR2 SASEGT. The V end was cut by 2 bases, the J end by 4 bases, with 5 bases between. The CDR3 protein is CASSEPRYGYTF. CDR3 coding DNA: TGTGCCAGCAGTGAACCCCGCTATGGCTACACCTTC.

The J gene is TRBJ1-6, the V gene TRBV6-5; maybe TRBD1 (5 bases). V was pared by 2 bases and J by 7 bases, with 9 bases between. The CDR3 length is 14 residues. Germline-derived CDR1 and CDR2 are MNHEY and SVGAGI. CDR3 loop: CASSYDRTNSPLHF. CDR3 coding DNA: TGTGCCAGCAGTTACGACAGAACCAATTCACCCCTCCACTTT.

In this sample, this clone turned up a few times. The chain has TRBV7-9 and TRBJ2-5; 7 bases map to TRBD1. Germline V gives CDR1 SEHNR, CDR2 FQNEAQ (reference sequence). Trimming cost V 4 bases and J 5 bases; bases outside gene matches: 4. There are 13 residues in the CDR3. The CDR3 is CASSSRGLETQYF. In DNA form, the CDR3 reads TGTGCCAGCAGCTCCAGGGGGTTGGAGACCCAGTACTTC. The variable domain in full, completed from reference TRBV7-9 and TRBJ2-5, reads DTGVSQNPRHKITKRGQNVTFRCDPISEHNRLYWYRQTLGQGPEFLTYFQNEAQLEKSRLLSDRFSAERPKGSFSTLEIQRTEQGDSAMYLCASSSRGLETQYFGPGTRLLVL.

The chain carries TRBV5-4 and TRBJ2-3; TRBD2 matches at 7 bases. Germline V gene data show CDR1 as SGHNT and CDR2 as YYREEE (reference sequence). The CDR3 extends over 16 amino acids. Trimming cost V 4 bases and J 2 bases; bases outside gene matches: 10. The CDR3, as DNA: TGTGCCAGCAGCGACGTAAAGCGGGGCCTCACAGATACGCAGTATTTT. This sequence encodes CASSDVKRGLTDTQYF. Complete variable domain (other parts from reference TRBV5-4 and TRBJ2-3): ETGVTQSPTHLIKTRGQQVTLRCSSQSGHNTVSWYQQALGQGPQFIFQYYREEENGRGNFPPRFSGLQFPNYSSELNVNALELDDSALYLCASSDVKRGLTDTQYFGPGTRLTVL.

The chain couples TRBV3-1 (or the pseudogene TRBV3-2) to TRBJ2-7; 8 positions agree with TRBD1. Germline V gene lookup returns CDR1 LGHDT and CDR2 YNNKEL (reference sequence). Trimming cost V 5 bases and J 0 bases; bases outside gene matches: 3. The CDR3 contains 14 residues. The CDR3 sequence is CASSSGTGSYEQYF. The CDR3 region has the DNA TGTGCCAGCAGCTCGGGGACAGGCTCCTACGAGCAGTACTTC.

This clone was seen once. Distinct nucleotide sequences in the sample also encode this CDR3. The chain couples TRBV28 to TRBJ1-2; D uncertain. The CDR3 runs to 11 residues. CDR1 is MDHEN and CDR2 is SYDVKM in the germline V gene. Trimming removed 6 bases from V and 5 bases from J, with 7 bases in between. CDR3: CASSSLYGYTF. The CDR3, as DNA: TGTGCCAGCAGCTCCCTATATGGCTACACCTTC.

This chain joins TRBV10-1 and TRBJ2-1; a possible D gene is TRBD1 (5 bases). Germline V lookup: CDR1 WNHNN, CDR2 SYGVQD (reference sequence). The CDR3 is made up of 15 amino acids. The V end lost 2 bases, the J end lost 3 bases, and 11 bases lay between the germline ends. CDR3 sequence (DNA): TGCGCCAGCAGTGAGGGCAGGGATCACTACAATGAGCAGTTCTTC. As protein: CASSEGRDHYNEQFF.

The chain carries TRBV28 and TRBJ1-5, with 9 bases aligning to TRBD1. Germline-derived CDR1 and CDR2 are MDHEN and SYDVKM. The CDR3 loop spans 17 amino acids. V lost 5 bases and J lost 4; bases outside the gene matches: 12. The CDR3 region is CASSQPGQGSGNQPQHF. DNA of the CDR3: TGTGCCAGCAGTCAACCGGGACAGGGATCGGGAAATCAGCCCCAGCATTTT.

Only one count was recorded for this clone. CDR3 amino acids: CASNMDRDGEQYF. DNA for the CDR3: TGTGCCAGCAATATGGACAGGGATGGCGAGCAGTACTTC. V gene TRBV12-3 or TRBV12-4 combines with J gene TRBJ2-7; 8 nucleotides agree with TRBD1. Trimming at V came to 7 bases and at J to 6 bases, leaving 8 bases not matched to a gene. CDR3 size: 13 residues.

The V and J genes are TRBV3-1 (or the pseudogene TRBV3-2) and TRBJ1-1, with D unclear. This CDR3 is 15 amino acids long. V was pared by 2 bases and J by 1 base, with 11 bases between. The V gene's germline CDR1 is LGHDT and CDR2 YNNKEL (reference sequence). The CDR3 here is CASSQSNSKNTEAFF. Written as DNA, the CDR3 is TGTGCCAGCAGCCAATCTAACAGCAAGAACACTGAAGCTTTCTTT.

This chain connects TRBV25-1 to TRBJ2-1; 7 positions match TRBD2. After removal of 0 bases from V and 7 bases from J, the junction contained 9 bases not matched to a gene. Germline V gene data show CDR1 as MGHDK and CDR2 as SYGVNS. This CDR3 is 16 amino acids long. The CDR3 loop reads CASSEYGGGPENEQFF. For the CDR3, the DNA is TGTGCCAGCAGTGAATATGGGGGAGGGCCAGAGAATGAGCAGTTCTTC. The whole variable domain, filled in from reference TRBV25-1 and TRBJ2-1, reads EADIYQTPRYLVIGTGKKITLECSQTMGHDKMYWYQQDPGMELHLIHYSYGVNSTEKGDLSSESTVSRIRTEHFPLTLESARPSHTSQYLCASSEYGGGPENEQFFGPGTRLTVL.

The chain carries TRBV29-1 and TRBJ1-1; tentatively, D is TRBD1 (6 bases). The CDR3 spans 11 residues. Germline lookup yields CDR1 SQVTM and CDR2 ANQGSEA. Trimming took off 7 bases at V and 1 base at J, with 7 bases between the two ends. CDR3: CSGGQNTEAFF. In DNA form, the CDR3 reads TGCAGCGGGGGACAGAACACTGAAGCTTTCTTT.

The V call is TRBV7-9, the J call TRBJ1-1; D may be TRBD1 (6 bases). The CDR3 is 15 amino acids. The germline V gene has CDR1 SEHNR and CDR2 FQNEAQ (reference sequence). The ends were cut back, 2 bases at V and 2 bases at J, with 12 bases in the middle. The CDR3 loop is CASSLTPDRNTEAFF. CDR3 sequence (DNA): TGTGCCAGCAGCTTAACTCCGGACAGAAACACTGAAGCTTTCTTT.

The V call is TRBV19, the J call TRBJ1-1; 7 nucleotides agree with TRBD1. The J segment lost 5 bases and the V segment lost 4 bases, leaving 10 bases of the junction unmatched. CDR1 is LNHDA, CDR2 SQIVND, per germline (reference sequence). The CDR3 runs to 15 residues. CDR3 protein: CASSRGGGLRTEAFF. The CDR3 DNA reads TGTGCCAGTAGTAGGGGAGGGGGCCTGAGAACTGAAGCTTTCTTT.